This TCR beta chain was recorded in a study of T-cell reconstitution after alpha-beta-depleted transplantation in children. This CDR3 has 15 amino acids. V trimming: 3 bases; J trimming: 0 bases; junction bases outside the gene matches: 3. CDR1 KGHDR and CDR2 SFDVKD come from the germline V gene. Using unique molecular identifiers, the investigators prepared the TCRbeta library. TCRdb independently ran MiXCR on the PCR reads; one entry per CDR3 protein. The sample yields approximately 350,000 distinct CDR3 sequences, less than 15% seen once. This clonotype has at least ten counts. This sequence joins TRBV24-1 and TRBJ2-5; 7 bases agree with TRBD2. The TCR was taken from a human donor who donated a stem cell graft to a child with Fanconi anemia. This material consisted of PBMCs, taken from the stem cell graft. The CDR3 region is CATSDPSGDQETQYF. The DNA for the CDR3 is TGTGCCACCAGTGATCCTAGCGGTGACCAAGAGACCCAGTACTTC.